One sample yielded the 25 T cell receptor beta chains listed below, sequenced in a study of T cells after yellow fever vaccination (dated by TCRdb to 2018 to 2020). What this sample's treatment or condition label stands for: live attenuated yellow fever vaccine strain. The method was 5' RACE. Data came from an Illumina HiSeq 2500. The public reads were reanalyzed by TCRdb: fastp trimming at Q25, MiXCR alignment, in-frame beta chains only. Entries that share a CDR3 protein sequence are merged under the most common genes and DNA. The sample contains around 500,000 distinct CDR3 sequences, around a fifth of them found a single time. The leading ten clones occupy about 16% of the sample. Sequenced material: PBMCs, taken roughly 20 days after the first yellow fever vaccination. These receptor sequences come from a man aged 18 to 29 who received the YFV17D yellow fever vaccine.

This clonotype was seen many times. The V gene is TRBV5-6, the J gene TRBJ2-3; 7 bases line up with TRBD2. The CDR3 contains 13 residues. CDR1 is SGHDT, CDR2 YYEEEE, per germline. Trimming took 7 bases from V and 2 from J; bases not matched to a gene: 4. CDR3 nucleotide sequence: TGTGCCAGCCGGACTAGTCACACAGATACGCAGTATTTT. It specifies CASRTSHTDTQYF.

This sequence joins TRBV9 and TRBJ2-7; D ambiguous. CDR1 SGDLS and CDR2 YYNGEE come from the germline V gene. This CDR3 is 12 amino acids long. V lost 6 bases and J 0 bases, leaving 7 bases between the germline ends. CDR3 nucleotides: TGTGCCAGCAAAGGGTGCTCCTACGAGCAGTACGTC. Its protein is CASKGCSYEQYV.

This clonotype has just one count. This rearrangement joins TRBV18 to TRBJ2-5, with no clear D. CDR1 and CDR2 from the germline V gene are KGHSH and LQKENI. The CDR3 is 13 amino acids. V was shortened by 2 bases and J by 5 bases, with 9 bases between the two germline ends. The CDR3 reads CASSPMGFETQYF. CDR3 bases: TGTGCCAGCTCACCAATGGGGTTCGAGACCCAGTACTTC.

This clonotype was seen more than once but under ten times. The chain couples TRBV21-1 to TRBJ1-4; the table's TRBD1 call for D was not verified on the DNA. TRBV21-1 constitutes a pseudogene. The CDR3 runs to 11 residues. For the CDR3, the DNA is TGTGCCAGCAGCGCACCCCCAGAACTGTTTTTT. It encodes CASSAPPELFF.

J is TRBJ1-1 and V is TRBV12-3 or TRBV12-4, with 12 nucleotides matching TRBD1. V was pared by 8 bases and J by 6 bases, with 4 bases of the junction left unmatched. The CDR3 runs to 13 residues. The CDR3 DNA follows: TGTGCCAGCCTGGGACAGGGGGCTTCTGAAGCTTTCTTT. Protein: CASLGQGASEAFF.

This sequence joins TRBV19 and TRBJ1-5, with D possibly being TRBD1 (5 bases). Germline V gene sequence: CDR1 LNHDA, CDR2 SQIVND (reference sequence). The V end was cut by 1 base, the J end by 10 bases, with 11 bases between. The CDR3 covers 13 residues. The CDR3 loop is CASSIGGGDPQHF. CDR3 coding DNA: TGTGCCAGTAGTATAGGTGGGGGTGACCCCCAGCATTTT.

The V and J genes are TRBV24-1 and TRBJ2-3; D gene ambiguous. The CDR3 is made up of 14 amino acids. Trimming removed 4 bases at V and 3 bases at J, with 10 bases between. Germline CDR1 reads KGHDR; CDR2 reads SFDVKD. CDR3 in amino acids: CATSDPTATDTQYF. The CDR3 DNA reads TGTGCCACCAGTGACCCCACCGCTACAGATACGCAGTATTTT.

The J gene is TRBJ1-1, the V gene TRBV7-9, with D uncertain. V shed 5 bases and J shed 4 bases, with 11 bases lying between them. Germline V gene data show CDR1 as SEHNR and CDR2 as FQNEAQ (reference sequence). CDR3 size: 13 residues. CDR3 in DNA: TGTGCCAGCAGCCAGGACGGAGTCACTGAAGCTTTCTTT. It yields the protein CASSQDGVTEAFF. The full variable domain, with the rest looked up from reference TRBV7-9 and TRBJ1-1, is DTGVSQNPRHKITKRGQNVTFRCDPISEHNRLYWYRQTLGQGPEFLTYFQNEAQLEKSRLLSDRFSAERPKGSFSTLEIQRTEQGDSAMYLCASSQDGVTEAFFGQGTRLTVV.

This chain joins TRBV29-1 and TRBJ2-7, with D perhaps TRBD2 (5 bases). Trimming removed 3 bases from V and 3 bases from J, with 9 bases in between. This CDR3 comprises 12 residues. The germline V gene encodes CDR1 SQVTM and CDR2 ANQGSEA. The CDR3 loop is CSVEFGVYEQYF. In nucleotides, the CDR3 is TGCAGCGTTGAGTTCGGGGTCTACGAGCAGTACTTC.

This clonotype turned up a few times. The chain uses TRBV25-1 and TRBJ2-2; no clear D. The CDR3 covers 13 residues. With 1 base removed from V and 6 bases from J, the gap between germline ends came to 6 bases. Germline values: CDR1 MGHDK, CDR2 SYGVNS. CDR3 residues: CASSESSPGELFF. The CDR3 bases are TGTGCCAGCAGTGAATCCAGCCCCGGGGAGCTGTTTTTT.

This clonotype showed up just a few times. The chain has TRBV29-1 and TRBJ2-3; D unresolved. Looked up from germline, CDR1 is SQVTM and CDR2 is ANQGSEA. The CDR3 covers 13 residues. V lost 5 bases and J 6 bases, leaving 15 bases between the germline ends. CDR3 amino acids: CSVSFRPGDTQYF. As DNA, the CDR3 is TGCAGCGTTTCGTTCCGTCCTGGGGATACGCAGTATTTT.

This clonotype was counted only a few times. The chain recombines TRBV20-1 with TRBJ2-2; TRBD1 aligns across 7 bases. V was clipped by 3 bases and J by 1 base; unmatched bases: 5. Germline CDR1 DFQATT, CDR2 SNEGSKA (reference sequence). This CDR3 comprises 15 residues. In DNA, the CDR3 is TGCAGTGCTAGTGACAGGGAAGGGAACACCGGGGAGCTGTTTTTT. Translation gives CSASDREGNTGELFF.

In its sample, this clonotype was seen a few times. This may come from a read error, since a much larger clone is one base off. In nucleotides, the CDR3 is TGTGCCAGCAGGGCGTACCAAGAGACCCAGTACTTC. Translated: CASRAYQETQYF. The V gene is TRBV7-8, the J gene TRBJ2-5; D is undetermined. The CDR3 consists of 12 residues. Germline-derived CDR1 and CDR2 are SGHVS and FQNEAQ. V lost 6 bases to trimming and J lost 0 bases, with 5 bases between them.

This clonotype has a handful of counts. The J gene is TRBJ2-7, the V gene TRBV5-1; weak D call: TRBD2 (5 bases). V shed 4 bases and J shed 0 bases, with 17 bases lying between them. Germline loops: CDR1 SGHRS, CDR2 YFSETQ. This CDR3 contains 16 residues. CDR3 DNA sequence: TGCGCCAGCAGCCCTTTGTCGGTAGGGAGCTCCTACGAGCAGTACTTC. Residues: CASSPLSVGSSYEQYF.

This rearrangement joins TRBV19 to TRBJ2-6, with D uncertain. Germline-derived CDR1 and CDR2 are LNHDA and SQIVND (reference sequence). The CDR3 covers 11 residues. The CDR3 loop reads CAVLWANVLTF. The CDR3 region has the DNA TGTGCTGTTCTTTGGGCCAACGTCCTGACTTTC.

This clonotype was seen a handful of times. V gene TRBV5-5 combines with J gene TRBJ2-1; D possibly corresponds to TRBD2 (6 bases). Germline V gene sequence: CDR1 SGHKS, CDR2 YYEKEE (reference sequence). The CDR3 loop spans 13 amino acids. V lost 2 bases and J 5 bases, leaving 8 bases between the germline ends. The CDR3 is CASSLLANNEQFF. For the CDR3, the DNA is TGTGCCAGCAGCTTACTAGCCAACAATGAGCAGTTCTTC. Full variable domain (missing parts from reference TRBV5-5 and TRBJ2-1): DAGVTQSPTHLIKTRGQQVTLRCSPISGHKSVSWYQQVLGQGPQFIFQYYEKEERGRGNFPDRFSARQFPNYSSELNVNALLLGDSALYLCASSLLANNEQFFGPGTRLTVL.

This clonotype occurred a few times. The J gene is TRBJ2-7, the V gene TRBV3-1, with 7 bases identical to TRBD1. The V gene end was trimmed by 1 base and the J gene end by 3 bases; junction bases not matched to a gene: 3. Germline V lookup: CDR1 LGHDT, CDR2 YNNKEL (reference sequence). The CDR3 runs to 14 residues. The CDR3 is CASSQVRQGYEQYF. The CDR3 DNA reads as TGTGCCAGCAGCCAAGTAAGACAGGGCTACGAGCAGTACTTC.

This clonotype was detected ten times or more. DNA for the CDR3: TGTGCCATCAGCGAAGCCGGGACAGGGGGGGAGCAGTACTTC. Its protein product is CAISEAGTGGEQYF. The chain has TRBV10-3 and TRBJ2-7; 11 positions agree with TRBD1. The CDR3 extends over 14 amino acids. Per germline, CDR1 ENHRY and CDR2 SYGVKD. Trimming cost V 6 bases and J 7 bases; bases outside gene matches: 8.

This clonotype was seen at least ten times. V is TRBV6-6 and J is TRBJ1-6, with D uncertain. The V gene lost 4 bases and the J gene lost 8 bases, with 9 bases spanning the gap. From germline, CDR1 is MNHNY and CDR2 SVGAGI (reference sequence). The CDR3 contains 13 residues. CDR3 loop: CASSLRTHSPLHF. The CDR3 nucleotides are TGTGCCAGCAGTTTAAGGACCCATTCACCCCTCCACTTT.

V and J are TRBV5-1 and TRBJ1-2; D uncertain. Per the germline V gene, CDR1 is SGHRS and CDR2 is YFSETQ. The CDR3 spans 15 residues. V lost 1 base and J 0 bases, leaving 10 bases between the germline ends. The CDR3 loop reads CASSLFSDTNYGYTF. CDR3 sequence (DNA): TGCGCCAGCAGCTTGTTCTCAGACACTAACTATGGCTACACCTTC.

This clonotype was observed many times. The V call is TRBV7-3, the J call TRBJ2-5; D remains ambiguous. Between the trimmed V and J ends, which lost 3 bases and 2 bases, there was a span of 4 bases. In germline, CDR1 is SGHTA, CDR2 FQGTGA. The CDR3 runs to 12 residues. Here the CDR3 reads CASSLQQETQYF. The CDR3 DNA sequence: TGTGCCAGCAGCTTGCAACAAGAGACCCAGTACTTC.

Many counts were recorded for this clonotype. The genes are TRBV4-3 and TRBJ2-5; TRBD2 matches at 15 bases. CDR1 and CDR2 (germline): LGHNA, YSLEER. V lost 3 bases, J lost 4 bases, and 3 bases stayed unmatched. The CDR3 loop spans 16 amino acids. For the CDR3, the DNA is TGCGCCAGCAGCCAGGGACTAGCGGGGGGTGGAGAGACCCAGTACTTC. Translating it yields CASSQGLAGGGETQYF.

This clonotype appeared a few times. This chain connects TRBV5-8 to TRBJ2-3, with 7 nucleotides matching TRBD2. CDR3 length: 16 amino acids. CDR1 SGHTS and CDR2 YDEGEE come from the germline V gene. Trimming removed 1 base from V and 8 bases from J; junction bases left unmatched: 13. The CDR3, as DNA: TGTGCCAGCAGCTTGTCTAGTGTCGTGGGGGAGGGTACGCAGTATTTT. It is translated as CASSLSSVVGEGTQYF.

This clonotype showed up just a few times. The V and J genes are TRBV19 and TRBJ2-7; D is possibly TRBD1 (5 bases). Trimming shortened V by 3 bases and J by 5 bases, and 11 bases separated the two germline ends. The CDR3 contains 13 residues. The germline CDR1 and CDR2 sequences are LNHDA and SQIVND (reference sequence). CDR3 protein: CASSIPGRDEQYF. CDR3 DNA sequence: TGTGCCAGTAGTATTCCTGGCAGGGACGAGCAGTACTTC.

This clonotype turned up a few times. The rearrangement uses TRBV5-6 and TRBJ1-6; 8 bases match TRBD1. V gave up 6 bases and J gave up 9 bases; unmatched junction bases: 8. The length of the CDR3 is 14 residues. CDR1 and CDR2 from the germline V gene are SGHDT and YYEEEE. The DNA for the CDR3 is TGTGCCAGCATTGAACAGGGGGTCAGTTCACCCCTCCACTTT. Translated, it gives CASIEQGVSSPLHF.